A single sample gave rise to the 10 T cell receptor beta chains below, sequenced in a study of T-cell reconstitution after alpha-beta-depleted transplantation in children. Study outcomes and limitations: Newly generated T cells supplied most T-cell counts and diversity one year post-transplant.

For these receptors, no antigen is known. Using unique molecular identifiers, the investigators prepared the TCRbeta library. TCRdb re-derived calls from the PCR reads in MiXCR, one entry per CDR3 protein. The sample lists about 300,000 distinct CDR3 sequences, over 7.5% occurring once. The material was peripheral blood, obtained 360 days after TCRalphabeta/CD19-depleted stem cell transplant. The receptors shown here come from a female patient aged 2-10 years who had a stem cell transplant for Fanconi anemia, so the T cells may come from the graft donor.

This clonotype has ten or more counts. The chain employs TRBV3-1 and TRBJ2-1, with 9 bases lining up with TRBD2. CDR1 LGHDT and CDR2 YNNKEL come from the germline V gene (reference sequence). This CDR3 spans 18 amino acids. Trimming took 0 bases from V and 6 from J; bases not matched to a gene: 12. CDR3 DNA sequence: TGTGCCAGCAGCCAAGATCGTTGGGATAGCGGGGGCCGCAATGAGCAGTTCTTC. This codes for CASSQDRWDSGGRNEQFF.

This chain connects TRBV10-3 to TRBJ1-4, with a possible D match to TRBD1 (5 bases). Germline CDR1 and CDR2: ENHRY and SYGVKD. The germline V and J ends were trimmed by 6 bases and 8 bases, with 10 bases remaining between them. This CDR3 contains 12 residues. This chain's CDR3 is CAISQGTEKLFF. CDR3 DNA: TGTGCCATCAGCCAAGGGACCGAAAAACTGTTTTTT.

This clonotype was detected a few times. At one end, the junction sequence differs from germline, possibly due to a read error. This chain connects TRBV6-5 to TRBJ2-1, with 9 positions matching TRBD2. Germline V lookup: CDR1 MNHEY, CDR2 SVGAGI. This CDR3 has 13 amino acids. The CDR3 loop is CASSYSRQRGEVF. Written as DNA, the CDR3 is TGTGCCAGCAGTTACTCCCGGCAGCGGGGGGAAGTCTTC.

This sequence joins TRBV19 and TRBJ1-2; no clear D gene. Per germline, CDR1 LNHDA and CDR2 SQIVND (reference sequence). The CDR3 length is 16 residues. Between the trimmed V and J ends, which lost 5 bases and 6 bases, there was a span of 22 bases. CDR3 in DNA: TGTGCCAGTAGTTCACCTCCAGAAAATTCGGCGGATGGCTACACCTTC. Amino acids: CASSSPPENSADGYTF.

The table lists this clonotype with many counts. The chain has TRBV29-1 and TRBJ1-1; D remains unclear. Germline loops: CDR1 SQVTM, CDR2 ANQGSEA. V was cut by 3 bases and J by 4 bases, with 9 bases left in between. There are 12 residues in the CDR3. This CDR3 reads CSVEAGSTEAFF. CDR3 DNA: TGCAGCGTTGAGGCGGGGAGCACTGAAGCTTTCTTT.

CDR3 in amino acids: CSALKETEAFF. Written as DNA, the CDR3 is TGCAGTGCTCTAAAGGAAACTGAAGCTTTCTTT. This chain uses TRBV20-1 with TRBJ1-1; no reliable D call. Germline V gives CDR1 DFQATT, CDR2 SNEGSKA (reference sequence). With 5 bases removed from V and 5 bases from J, the gap between germline ends came to 9 bases. The CDR3 extends over 11 amino acids.

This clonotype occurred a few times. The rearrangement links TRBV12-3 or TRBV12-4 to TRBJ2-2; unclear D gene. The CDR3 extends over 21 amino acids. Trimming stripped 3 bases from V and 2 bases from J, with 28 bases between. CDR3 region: CASSFFPRRLNLSLNTGELFF. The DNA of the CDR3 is TGTGCCAGCAGTTTTTTCCCTCGTCGTCTGAACCTCTCTCTAAACACCGGGGAGCTGTTTTTT.

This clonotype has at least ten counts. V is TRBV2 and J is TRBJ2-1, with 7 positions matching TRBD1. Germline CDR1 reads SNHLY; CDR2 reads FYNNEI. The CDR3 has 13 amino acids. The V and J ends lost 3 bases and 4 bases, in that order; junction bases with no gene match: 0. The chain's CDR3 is CASSDRGYNEQFF. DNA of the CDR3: TGTGCCAGCAGTGACAGGGGGTACAATGAGCAGTTCTTC.

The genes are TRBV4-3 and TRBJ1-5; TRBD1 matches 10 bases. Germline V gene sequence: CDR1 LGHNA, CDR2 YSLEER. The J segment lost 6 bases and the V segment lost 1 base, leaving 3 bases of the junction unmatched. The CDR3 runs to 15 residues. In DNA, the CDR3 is TGCGCCAGCAGCCAAGGGACAGGGGGATTTCAGCCCCAGCATTTT. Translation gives CASSQGTGGFQPQHF.

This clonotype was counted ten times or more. CDR3 protein: CASSVLNYEQYF. For the CDR3, the DNA is TGTGCCAGCAGCGTCCTCAACTACGAGCAGTACTTC. The J gene is TRBJ2-7, the V gene TRBV11-1, with D unresolved. V shed 5 bases and J shed 3 bases, with 8 bases lying between them. CDR1 is SGHAT and CDR2 is FQDESV in the germline V gene (reference sequence). This CDR3 has 12 residues.